A selection of T cell receptor beta chains follows, all from one sample in a study of T-cell reconstitution after alpha-beta-depleted transplantation in children. One entry per CDR3 protein, called by TCRdb with MiXCR from the PCR reads. The sample holds around 670,000 distinct CDR3 sequences, roughly 14% seen once. Specimen: PBMCs, collected before TCRalphabeta/CD19-depleted stem cell transplant. The receptors derive from a girl aged 2 to 10 with congenital amegakaryocytic thrombocytopenia, due to receive a stem cell transplant. CDR3s include the opening cysteine and the closing phenylalanine or tryptophan. Each record gives: clone size, V gene, D gene, J gene, CDR3 DNA, CDR3 protein. D genes are given only for firm matches. Clone size is given for some rows only: seen once, a few or many times, or a class if the clone is expanded.

size: -; V: TRBV7-9; D: -; J: TRBJ2-5; DNA: TGTGCCAGCAGCCAAGGAAACAGGGTCGAAGAGACCCAGTACTTC; CDR3: CASSQGNRVEETQYF
size: many; V: TRBV20-1; D: -; J: TRBJ1-4; DNA: TGCAGTGCACTGGACAGCAGAAATGAAAAACTGTTTTTT; CDR3: CSALDSRNEKLFF
size: many; V: TRBV20-1; D: -; J: TRBJ2-7; DNA: TGCAGTGTTCTGGGGGGGCAGATCTCCTACGAGCAGTACTTC; CDR3: CSVLGGQISYEQYF
size: many; V: TRBV20-1; D: -; J: TRBJ1-3; DNA: TGCAGTGCTAGCGGACCGGGGTTCTCTGGAAACACCATATATTTT; CDR3: CSASGPGFSGNTIYF
size: many; V: TRBV29-1; D: -; J: TRBJ2-3; DNA: TGCAGCGTTGAGGGGGCGGTCAATACAGATACGCAGTATTTT; CDR3: CSVEGAVNTDTQYF
size: many; V: TRBV20-1; D: -; J: TRBJ2-1; DNA: TGCAGTGCTAGGAACAAGGGACTCACCTACAATGAGCAGTTCTTC; CDR3: CSARNKGLTYNEQFF
size: many; V: TRBV12-3/TRBV12-4; D: -; J: TRBJ2-1; DNA: TGTGCCAGCAGTTTATCGTCCGACTCCTACAATGAGCAGTTCTTC; CDR3: CASSLSSDSYNEQFF
size: few; V: TRBV20-1; D: -; J: TRBJ2-2; DNA: TGCTGTGCTAGAGATGGGAGGGGGCAAAACGGGGAGCTGTTTTTT; CDR3: CCARDGRGQNGELFF
size: many; V: TRBV7-9; D: -; J: TRBJ2-7; DNA: TGTGCCAGCAGCTTATCCCTTGGGGGGACAGACTACGAGCAGTACTTC; CDR3: CASSLSLGGTDYEQYF
size: once; V: TRBV12-3/TRBV12-4; D: -; J: TRBJ1-2; DNA: TGTGCCAGCAGTGAAGATAGATACTATGGCGACACCTTC; CDR3: CASSEDRYYGDTF
size: many; V: TRBV20-1; D: -; J: TRBJ2-7; DNA: TGCAGTGCTAGAGATTGGGCAGGAAACTCCTACGAGCAGTACTTC; CDR3: CSARDWAGNSYEQYF
size: many; V: TRBV20-1; D: -; J: TRBJ2-1; DNA: TGCAGTGCCCTCCGACTGGACCTTGGGGAGCAGTTCTTC; CDR3: CSALRLDLGEQFF
size: -; V: TRBV30; D: -; J: TRBJ2-5; DNA: TGTGCCGGGGACGGCCTTCGGGAGACCCAGTACTTC; CDR3: CAGDGLRETQYF
size: -; V: TRBV7-3; D: -; J: TRBJ2-1; DNA: TGTGCCAGCAGCCCCCCCTTCGGTGAGCAGTTCTTC; CDR3: CASSPPFGEQFF
size: many; V: TRBV7-2; D: TRBD2; J: TRBJ2-3; DNA: TGTGCCAGCAGCTCGCTAGCGGGTTTGACAGATACGCAGTATTTT; CDR3: CASSSLAGLTDTQYF
size: many; V: TRBV29-1; D: TRBD2; J: TRBJ2-3; DNA: TGCAGCGTGACGCTAGCGGGAGTGGGCACAGATACGCAGTATTTT; CDR3: CSVTLAGVGTDTQYF
size: many; V: TRBV10-3; D: -; J: TRBJ2-2; DNA: TGTGCCATCACCGAACAGGGCACCGGGGAGCTGTTTTTT; CDR3: CAITEQGTGELFF
size: few; V: TRBV5-1; D: TRBD2; J: TRBJ2-1; DNA: TGCGCCAGCAGCGCAGGGACTAGCGGGACTCAAGATGAGCAGTTCTTC; CDR3: CASSAGTSGTQDEQFF
size: -; V: TRBV11-2; D: -; J: TRBJ1-6; DNA: TGTGCCAGCAGCTTAGAGGCAGGGGCCCTAGATAATTCACCCCTCCACTTT; CDR3: CASSLEAGALDNSPLHF
size: -; V: TRBV29-1; D: -; J: TRBJ2-7; DNA: TGCAGCGTTTACGGCGGGAAGTACGAGCAGTACTTC; CDR3: CSVYGGKYEQYF
size: -; V: TRBV5-1; D: TRBD1; J: TRBJ1-4; DNA: TGCGCCAGCAGCTTCTCCGGGACAGGGGATGAAAAACTGTTTTTT; CDR3: CASSFSGTGDEKLFF
size: many; V: TRBV20-1; D: -; J: TRBJ2-7; DNA: TGCAGTGCCGAGAGGGACTCCTACGAGCAGTACTTC; CDR3: CSAERDSYEQYF
size: many; V: TRBV5-1; D: -; J: TRBJ1-1; DNA: TGCGCCAGCAGCTTGGACGGGATTGAAGCTTTCTTT; CDR3: CASSLDGIEAFF
size: -; V: TRBV7-9; D: -; J: TRBJ1-2; DNA: TGTGCCAGCAGCTTAGATTTCAACTATGGCTACACCTTC; CDR3: CASSLDFNYGYTF
size: many; V: TRBV12-3/TRBV12-4; D: -; J: TRBJ1-4; DNA: TGTGCCAGCAGTTTGGATCCAATTGAGGAAAAACTGTTTTTT; CDR3: CASSLDPIEEKLFF
size: -; V: TRBV7-8; D: -; J: TRBJ2-3; DNA: TGTGCCAGCAGCTTAGGAGGGGGTGAGGCTGATACGCAGTATTTT; CDR3: CASSLGGGEADTQYF
size: -; V: TRBV28; D: -; J: TRBJ2-5; DNA: TGTGCCAGCAGTTGGGGGGAAGAGACCCAGTACTTC; CDR3: CASSWGEETQYF
size: many; V: TRBV29-1; D: -; J: TRBJ2-1; DNA: TGCAGCGATGCGCCCCGACTAGGGTGGTATGAGCAGTTCTTC; CDR3: CSDAPRLGWYEQFF
size: many; V: TRBV20-1; D: -; J: TRBJ2-2; DNA: TGCAGTGCTAGGTCCCAAAACACCGGGGAGCTGTTTTTT; CDR3: CSARSQNTGELFF